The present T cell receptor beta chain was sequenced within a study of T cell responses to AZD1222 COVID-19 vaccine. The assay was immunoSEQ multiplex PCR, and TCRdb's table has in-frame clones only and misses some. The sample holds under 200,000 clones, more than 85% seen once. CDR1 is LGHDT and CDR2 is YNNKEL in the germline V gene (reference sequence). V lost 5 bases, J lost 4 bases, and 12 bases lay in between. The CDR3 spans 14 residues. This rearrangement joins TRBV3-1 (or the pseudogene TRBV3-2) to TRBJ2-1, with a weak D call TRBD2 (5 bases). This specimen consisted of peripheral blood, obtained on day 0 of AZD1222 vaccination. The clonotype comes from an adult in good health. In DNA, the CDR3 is TGTGCCAGCAGCTTCCGGACTCCGTACAATGAGCAGTTCTTC. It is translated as CASSFRTPYNEQFF.